This T cell receptor beta chain was sequenced in a study of T cells in Graves' hyperthyroidism and ophthalmopathy. It was RNA transcripts that yielded the amplified TCR beta CDR3 regions. An initial round of RT-PCR targeting the TCR CDR3 relied on the HTBI primer set. TCRdb recomputed calls from the multiplex PCR reads with MiXCR, one row per CDR3 protein. This sample yields approximately 530,000 distinct CDR3 sequences, of which roughly 17% are seen a single time; about 18% belongs to the top ten. CDR1 is WNHNN, CDR2 SYGVQD, per germline (reference sequence). The CDR3 is made up of 16 amino acids. V dropped 0 bases and J dropped 7; count of bases not matched to a gene: 10. The sample holds many counts of this clonotype.

This TCR derives from a woman aged 18-29 years with Graves' hyperthyroidism. The genes are TRBV10-1 and TRBJ2-7; TRBD2 aligns across 9 bases. The sample was blood. This CDR3 is CASSESVAGAYGEQYF. CDR3 bases: TGCGCCAGCAGTGAGTCGGTAGCGGGAGCCTATGGGGAGCAGTACTTC.